This T cell receptor beta chain was documented in a study of blood T cell repertoires in COVID-19. Study-wide context: Some COVID-19 samples were acute and others convalescent; all came from the United States, Italy and Spain. Nucleic acid was either cDNA or gDNA, and it came from T cells, B-cell-depleted T cells, or PBMCs.

In the authors' workflow: Amplification of reference gene primers provided the estimated nucleated cell counts. Clones were sequenced by immunoSEQ multiplex PCR, and TCRdb holds only the in-frame ones, with some missing. The V and J calls and clone size are taken from that table; D and trimming were inferred from the DNA. The top ten clones hold approximately 7.9% of a sample with some 250,000 clones, approximately 90% of them seen once. V lost 3 bases and J 10 bases, leaving 14 bases between the germline ends. Germline V gene lookup returns CDR1 SGHTS and CDR2 YDEGEE. This CDR3 region has 14 residues.

The sample comprised peripheral blood. The rearrangement links TRBV5-8 to TRBJ1-6; D is unclear. This receptor was obtained from a man aged 60 to 69 who had recovered from COVID-19. The CDR3 reads CASSSRKAGSPLHF. Written as DNA, the CDR3 is TGTGCCAGCAGCTCAAGGAAGGCGGGGTCACCCCTCCACTTT.